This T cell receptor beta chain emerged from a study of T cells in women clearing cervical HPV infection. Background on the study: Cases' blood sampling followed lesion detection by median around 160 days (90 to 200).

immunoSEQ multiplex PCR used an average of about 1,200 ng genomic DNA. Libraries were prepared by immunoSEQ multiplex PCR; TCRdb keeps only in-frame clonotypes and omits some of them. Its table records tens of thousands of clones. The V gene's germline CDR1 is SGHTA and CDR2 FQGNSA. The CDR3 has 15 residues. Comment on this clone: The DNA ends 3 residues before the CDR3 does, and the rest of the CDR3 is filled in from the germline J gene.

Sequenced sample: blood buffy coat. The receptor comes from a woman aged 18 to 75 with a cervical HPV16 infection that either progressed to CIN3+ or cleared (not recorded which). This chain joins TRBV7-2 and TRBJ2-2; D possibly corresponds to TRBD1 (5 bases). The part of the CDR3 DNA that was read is TGTGCCAGCAGCTATCAGGGATGGCCCTCATGGAAG. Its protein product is CASSYQGWPSWK. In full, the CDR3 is CASSYQGWPSWKLFF.